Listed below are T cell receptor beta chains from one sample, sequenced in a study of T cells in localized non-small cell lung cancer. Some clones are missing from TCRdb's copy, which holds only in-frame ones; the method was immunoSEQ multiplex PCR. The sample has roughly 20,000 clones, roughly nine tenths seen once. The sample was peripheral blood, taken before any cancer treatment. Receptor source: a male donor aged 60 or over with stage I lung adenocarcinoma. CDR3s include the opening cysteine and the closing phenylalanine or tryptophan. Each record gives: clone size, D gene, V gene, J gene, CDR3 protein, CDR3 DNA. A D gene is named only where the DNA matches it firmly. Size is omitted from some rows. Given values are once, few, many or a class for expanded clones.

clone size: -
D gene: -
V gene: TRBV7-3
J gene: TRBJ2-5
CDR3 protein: CASSFGSQETQYF
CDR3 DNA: TGTGCCAGCAGCTTTGGGTCCCAAGAGACCCAGTACTTC

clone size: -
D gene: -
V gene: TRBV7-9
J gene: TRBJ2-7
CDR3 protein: CASSIFPRGYNSYEQYF
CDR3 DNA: TGTGCCAGCAGCATCTTCCCGAGGGGGTATAACTCCTACGAGCAGTACTTC

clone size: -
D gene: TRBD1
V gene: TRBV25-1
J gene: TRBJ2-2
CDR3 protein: CASSDLSRGRRELFF
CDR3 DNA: TGTGCCAGCAGTGACTTGTCGAGGGGGCGGCGGGAGCTGTTTTTT

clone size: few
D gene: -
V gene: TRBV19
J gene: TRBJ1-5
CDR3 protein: CASSSGRLNQPQHF
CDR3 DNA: TGTGCCAGTAGTTCGGGACGCCTCAATCAGCCCCAGCATTTT

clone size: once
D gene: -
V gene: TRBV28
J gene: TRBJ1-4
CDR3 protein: CASSPTGPGEKLFF
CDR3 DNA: TGTGCCAGCAGCCCAACAGGGCCTGGCGAAAAACTGTTTTTT

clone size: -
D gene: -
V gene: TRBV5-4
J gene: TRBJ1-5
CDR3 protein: CASSLGTPGGNQPQHF
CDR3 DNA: TGTGCCAGCAGTCTTGGGACCCCCGGAGGCAATCAGCCCCAGCATTTT

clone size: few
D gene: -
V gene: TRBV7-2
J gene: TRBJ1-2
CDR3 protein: CASRTDWNYGYTF
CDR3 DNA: TGTGCCAGCCGGACGGACTGGAACTATGGCTACACCTTC

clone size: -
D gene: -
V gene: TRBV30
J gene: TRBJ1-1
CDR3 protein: CAWEQGGGTEAFF
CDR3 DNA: TGTGCCTGGGAACAGGGCGGGGGCACTGAAGCTTTCTTT

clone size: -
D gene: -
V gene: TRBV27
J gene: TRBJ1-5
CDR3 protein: CASSAQENQPQHF
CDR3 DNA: TGTGCCAGCAGTGCACAGGAAAATCAGCCCCAGCATTTT

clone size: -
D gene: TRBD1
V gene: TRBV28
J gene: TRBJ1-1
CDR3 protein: CASSLGGVEAFF
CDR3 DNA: TGTGCCAGCAGCTTAGGGGGCGTTGAAGCTTTCTTT

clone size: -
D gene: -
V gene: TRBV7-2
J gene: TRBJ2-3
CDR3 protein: CASSPGPSQQYF
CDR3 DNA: TGTGCCAGCAGCCCGGGCCCATCCCAGCAGTATTTT

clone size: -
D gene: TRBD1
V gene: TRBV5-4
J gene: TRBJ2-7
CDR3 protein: CASSSRVGQGAYEQYF
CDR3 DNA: TGTGCCAGCAGCTCCCGCGTGGGACAGGGAGCCTACGAGCAGTACTTC

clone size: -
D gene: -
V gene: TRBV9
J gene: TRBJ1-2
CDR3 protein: CASSVGTSDSYTF
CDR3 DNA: TGTGCCAGCAGCGTAGGGACGTCAGATTCTTACACCTTC

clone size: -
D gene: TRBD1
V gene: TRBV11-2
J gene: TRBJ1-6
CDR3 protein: CASSLRGRGYSPLHF
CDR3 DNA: TGTGCCAGCAGCTTAAGGGGCAGGGGGTATTCACCCCTCCACTTT

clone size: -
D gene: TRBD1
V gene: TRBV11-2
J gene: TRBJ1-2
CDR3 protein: CASSPRRDRDGYTF
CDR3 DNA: TGTGCCAGCAGCCCCCGACGCGACAGGGATGGCTACACCTTC

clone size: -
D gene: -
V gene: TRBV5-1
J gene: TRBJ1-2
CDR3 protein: CASRTISNYGYTF
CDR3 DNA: TGCGCCAGCAGGACGATTTCGAACTATGGCTACACCTTC

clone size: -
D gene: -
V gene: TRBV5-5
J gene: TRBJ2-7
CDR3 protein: CASSLYRHYEQYF
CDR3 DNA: TGTGCCAGCAGCTTGTACAGGCACTACGAGCAGTACTTC

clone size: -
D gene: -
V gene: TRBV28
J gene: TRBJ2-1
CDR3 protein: CASSSLTHEQFF
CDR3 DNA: TGTGCCAGCAGTTCCCTTACGCATGAGCAGTTCTTC

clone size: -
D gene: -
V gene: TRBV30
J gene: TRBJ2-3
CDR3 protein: CAWNAPMDSHTDTQYF
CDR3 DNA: TGTGCCTGGAATGCCCCAATGGACAGTCACACAGATACGCAGTATTTT

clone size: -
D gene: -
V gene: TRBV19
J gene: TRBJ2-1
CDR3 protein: CASSIGVGEQFF
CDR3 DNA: TGTGCCAGTAGTATAGGGGTTGGTGAGCAGTTCTTC

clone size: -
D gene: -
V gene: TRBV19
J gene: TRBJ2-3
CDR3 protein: CASTPVGGTGTQYF
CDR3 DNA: TGTGCCAGTACCCCGGTGGGGGGAACGGGTACGCAGTATTTT

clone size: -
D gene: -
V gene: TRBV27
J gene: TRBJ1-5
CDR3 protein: CASSLRTPRQLNQPQHF
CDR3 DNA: TGTGCCAGCAGTTTAAGGACGCCCAGACAGCTCAATCAGCCCCAGCATTTT

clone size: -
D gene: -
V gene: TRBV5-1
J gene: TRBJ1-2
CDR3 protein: CASSLDGQSIYTF
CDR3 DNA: TGCGCCAGCAGCTTGGACGGACAGAGTATCTACACCTTC

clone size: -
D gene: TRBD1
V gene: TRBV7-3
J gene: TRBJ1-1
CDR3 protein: CASSSQGDTEAFF
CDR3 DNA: TGTGCCAGCAGCTCCCAGGGGGACACTGAAGCTTTCTTT

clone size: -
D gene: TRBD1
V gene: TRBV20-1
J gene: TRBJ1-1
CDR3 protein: CSARGGQMAFF
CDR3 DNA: TGCAGTGCTAGAGGGGGACAGATGGCTTTCTTT

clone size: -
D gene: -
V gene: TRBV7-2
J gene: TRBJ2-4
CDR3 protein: CASSLQAGKAKNIQYF
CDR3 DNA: TGTGCCAGCAGCTTGCAGGCAGGGAAAGCCAAAAACATTCAGTACTTC

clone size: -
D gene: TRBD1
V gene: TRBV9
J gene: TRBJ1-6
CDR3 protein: CASSVTGGENSPLHF
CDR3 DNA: TGTGCCAGCAGCGTGACAGGGGGCGAGAATTCACCCCTCCACTTT

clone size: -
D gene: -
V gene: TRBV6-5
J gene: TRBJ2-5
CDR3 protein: CASMLLGETQYF
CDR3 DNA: TGTGCCAGTATGTTACTCGGGGAGACCCAGTACTTC

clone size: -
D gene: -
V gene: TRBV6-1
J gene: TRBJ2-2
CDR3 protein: CASSVTLTGELFF
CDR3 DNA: TGTGCCAGCAGTGTCACGCTCACCGGGGAGCTGTTTTTT

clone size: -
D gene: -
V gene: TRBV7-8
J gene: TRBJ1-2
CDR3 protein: CASSLAVGLYGYTF
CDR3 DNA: TGTGCCAGCAGCTTAGCGGTCGGACTGTATGGCTACACCTTC

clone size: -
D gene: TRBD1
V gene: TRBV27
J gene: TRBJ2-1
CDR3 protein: CASSPTTGGKGNEQFF
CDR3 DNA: TGTGCCAGCAGTCCAACGACAGGGGGAAAGGGCAATGAGCAGTTCTTC

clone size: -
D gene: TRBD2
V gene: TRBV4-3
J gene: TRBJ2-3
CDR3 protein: CASSQDGQRELFDTQYF
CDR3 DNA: TGCGCCAGCAGCCAAGACGGCCAGCGGGAGTTGTTCGATACGCAGTATTTT

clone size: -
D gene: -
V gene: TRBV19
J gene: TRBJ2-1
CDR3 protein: CASSTLGGVTYNEQFF
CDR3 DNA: TGTGCCAGTAGTACCCTCGGCGGAGTTACCTACAATGAGCAGTTCTTC

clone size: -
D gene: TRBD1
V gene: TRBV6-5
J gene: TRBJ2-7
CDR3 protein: CASSSDRGISYEQYF
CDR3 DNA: TGTGCCAGCAGTTCCGACAGGGGGATATCCTACGAGCAGTACTTC

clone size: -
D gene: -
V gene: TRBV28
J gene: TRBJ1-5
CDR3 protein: CASSLSGVNQPQHF
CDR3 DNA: TGTGCCAGCAGCCTATCAGGGGTCAATCAGCCCCAGCATTTT

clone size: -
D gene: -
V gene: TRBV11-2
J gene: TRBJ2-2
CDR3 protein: CASSFGTNTGELFF
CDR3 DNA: TGTGCCAGCAGCTTCGGGACGAACACCGGGGAGCTGTTTTTT

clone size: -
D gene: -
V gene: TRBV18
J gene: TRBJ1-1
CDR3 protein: CASSEGRNTEAFF
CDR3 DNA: TGTGCCAGCTCAGAGGGGAGGAACACTGAAGCTTTCTTT

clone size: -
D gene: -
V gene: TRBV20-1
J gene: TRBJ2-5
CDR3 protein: CSAPPVETQYF
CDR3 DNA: TGCAGTGCCCCCCCCGTGGAGACCCAGTACTTC

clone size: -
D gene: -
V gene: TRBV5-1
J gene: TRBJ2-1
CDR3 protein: CASSWSPTSSYNEQFF
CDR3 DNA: TGCGCCAGCAGCTGGTCCCCTACCAGCTCCTACAATGAGCAGTTCTTC

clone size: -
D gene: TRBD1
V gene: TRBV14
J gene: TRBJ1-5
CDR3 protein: CASSQEEDRGKDSNQPQHF
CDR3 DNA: TGTGCCAGCAGCCAAGAAGAGGACAGGGGGAAAGATAGCAATCAGCCCCAGCATTTT

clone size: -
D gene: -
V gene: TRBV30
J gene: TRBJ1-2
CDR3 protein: CAWAIRGEGGYTF
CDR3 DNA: TGTGCCTGGGCAATCAGGGGCGAGGGTGGCTACACCTTC

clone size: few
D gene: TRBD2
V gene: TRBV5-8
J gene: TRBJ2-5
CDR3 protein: CASSQDPSGGAETQYF
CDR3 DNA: TGTGCCAGCAGCCAAGATCCTAGCGGGGGGGCAGAGACCCAGTACTTC

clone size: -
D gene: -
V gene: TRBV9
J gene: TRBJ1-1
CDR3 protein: CASSVVLGAGPEAFF
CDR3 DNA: TGTGCCAGCAGCGTAGTTCTGGGGGCGGGCCCTGAAGCTTTCTTT

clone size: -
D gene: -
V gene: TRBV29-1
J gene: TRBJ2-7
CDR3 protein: CSVGQGSYEQCF
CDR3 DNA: -

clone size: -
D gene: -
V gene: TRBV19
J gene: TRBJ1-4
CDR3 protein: CASSTTGAEKLFF
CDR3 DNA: TGTGCCAGTAGTACTACCGGGGCAGAAAAACTGTTTTTT

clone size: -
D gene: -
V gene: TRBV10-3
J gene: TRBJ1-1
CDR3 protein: CAISESEGNSTEAFF
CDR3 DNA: TGTGCCATCAGTGAGTCGGAGGGGAATTCGACTGAAGCTTTCTTT

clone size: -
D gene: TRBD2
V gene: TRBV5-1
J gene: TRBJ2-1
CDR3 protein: CASSLGGTSGYNEQFF
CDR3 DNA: TGCGCCAGCAGCTTGGGGGGGACTAGCGGTTACAATGAGCAGTTCTTC

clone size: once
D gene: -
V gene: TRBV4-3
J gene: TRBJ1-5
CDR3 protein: CASSQEYVLEISNQPQHF
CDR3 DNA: TGCGCCAGCAGCCAAGAGTATGTCTTGGAGATTAGCAATCAGCCCCAGCATTTT

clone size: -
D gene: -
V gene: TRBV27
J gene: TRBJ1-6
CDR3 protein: CASSQEGIRSPLHF
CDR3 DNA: TGTGCCAGCAGTCAAGAGGGGATTCGGTCACCCCTCCACTTT

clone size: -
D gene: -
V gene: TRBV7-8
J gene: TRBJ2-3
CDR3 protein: CASSFPRISTDTQYF
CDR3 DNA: TGTGCCAGCAGCTTCCCCAGGATTAGCACAGATACGCAGTATTTT